This is a list of T cell receptor beta chains from one sample in a study of blood T cell repertoires in COVID-19. Using immunoSEQ multiplex PCR, the repertoire was profiled, and TCRdb retains in-frame clones only, with some absent. The sample has around 280,000 clones, around 91% seen once. Sequenced input: PBMCs or T cells enriched from blood (not recorded which). The receptors originated from a woman between 18 and 29 years old with acute COVID-19. Both conserved end residues are trimmed from each CDR3. The order of the fields is CDR3 length, V gene, CDR3 protein.

>13|TRBV6-4
ASSAWAGVSDTQY
>15|TRBV7-6
ASSRLFTSGSTDTQY
>11|TRBV7-6
ASSSGQVYEQY
>11|TRBV5-1
ASSRGTNYGYT
>10|TRBV12-5
ASGLADIPYT
>13|TRBV24-1
ATSDFGTGTGELF
>12|TRBV28
ASRSNRGEYEQY
>14|TRBV30
AWSPRTVRGNQPQH
>13|TRBV7-2
ASSLDGSGLYGYT
>12|TRBV5-1
ASSSAFGSETQY
>14|TRBV7-6
ASSMTGGISTDTQY
>12|TRBV28
ASSRVEGGEKLF
>10|TRBV6-6
ASSRDRPELF
>11|TRBV10-3
AIRETGNQPQH
>11|TRBV5-1
ASSLLAGYEQY
>11|TRBV15
ASRRGPGDEQF
>12|TRBV18
ASSPLGQGAGYT
>12|TRBV7-2
ASSLQPSTDTQY
>13|TRBV2
ASSPTRFATDTQY
>14|TRBV4-1
ASSQTPGTGSSPLH
>15|TRBV29-1
SVEGGSSGRAWETQY
>14|TRBV5-1
ASSPEGRQGNQPQH
>11|TRBV11-2
ASSLGLFREAF
>12|TRBV4-3
ASKNRPSGNTIY
>12|TRBV7-9
ASSFGTPNTEAF
>13|TRBV15
ATSLGLAGSYEQY
>14|TRBV6-5
ASSYDIAGGADTQY
>11|TRBV12-3/TRBV12-4
ASSLSRADTQY
>11|TRBV9
ASSTTGNSPLH
>13|TRBV11-3
ASSLAQGRLNEQF
>13|TRBV19
ASSTTPRGSYEQY
>11|TRBV7-3
ASSGTGYNEQF
>13|TRBV10-3
AIRHRDTSTGELF
>11|TRBV24-1
ATSDPRQLGYT
>12|TRBV7-8
ASSSERQNTEAF
>14|TRBV2
ASSESRTKGNTEAF
>16|TRBV5-1
ASSLGLAGGLVAYEQY
>17|TRBV28
ASSIPTGGGGSIAGELF
>14|TRBV7-9
ASSLGPSGSLDEQF
>13|TRBV28
ASWSLTGKAYGYT
>12|TRBV5-8
ASSPGSLNYGYT
>12|TRBV27
ASSYRGQYNEQF
>12|TRBV27
ASSLVGSGSPLH
>14|TRBV11-2
ASSLDFPLPGNTIY
>14|TRBV5-4
ASSSVGTGGLGELF
>13|TRBV11-2
ASSTDRSGANVLT
>13|TRBV5-5
ASSLAVGAGYEQF
>11|TRBV12-3/TRBV12-4
ASSHSGSYEQY
>15|TRBV4-1
ASRVEGTGGPKGTQY
>11|TRBV30
AWSGTSLYEQY
>14|TRBV9
ASSVDSGSWTDTQY
>17|TRBV3-1/TRBV3-2
ASSQYQGASGTNTGELF
>13|TRBV5-6
ASSLDRGTYNEQF
>14|TRBV4-2
ASSPSNSAGTGELF